This TCR beta chain was profiled in a study of CD8 T cells in seronegative destructive rheumatoid arthritis (dated by TCRdb to between 2020 and 2021). Describing the broader study: Seven of the eight CND-RA patients were receiving biological drugs at sampling. The study compared peripheral CD8+ TCRbeta repertoires from patients with CCP-negative destructive rheumatoid arthritis (CND-RA) against repertoires from newly diagnosed seropositive RA, seronegative RA and healthy controls. The seropositive RA, seronegative RA and healthy control comparison cohorts were taken from a previously published TCRbeta dataset and were not newly sequenced.

On this clone: No cognate antigen has been identified for it. No base-level quality is on record; no much larger clone is a single base apart.

The CND-RA patients tested negative on the clinical CCP2 antibody test, and joint destruction in these patients kept progressing despite active therapy. Every CND-RA patient showed typical joint destruction in the wrists and ankles and had failed conventional anti-rheumatic therapy. Instead of being sampled at diagnosis, CND-RA patients were sampled after long disease histories, which in several cases spanned decades. About 50 millilitres of EDTA-anticoagulated peripheral blood were collected from each patient. Density gradient separation with Ficoll-Paque PLUS was used to isolate peripheral blood mononuclear cells. Using AutoMACS magnetic bead positive selection, CD8+ cells were isolated from either fresh or cryopreserved PBMCs, and flow cytometry was used to check purity. Genomic DNA was extracted with Nucleospin Tissue or Tissue XS kits and quantified on a Qubit 2.0 fluorometer. Genomic DNA from CD8+ cells was used for TCRbeta sequencing according to the manufacturer's instructions. A genomics technology centre in Finland performed the TCRbeta sequencing with the immunoSEQ assay. The study's processing was this. Clonotype tables generated by the immunoSEQ preprocessing pipeline were converted into VDJtools format, and non-productive clonotypes were filtered out. Any sample with fewer than 10,000 reads was excluded, the remaining samples were subsampled to 10,000 reads, and most of the eight CND-RA samples made it through. Shannon-Wiener, Simpson and clonality indices were calculated with the VDJtools CalcDiversityStats function on data subsampled to 10,000 reads. To infer antigen specificity, non-singleton TCRbeta clonotypes were hard-matched against VDJdb, meaning no mismatches were allowed. CDR3 sequences that differed by a single amino acid (Hamming distance 1) were grouped into clusters that potentially share antigen targets. Group enrichment of public clonotypes was tested with one-sided Fisher's exact tests after groups were resampled to six samples, with the procedure repeated ten times. Here the immuneACCESS table is served through TCRdb, limited to in-frame sequences with V and J called. Missing clones are a known gap in these copies; in checked studies unresolved V genes cover under half, and the rest lacks a known reason. V and J calls and clone size are given by that table; D and trimming were obtained from the DNA. The sample table shows 10,000 to 15,000 clones, and roughly 87% are seen once. The biggest ten clones account for about 30% of the sample.

Findings and caveats that apply to the study as a whole: Because no diagnostic samples were available, the TCR repertoire differences may partly reflect poor disease control over the years rather than being present at onset. Compared with controls and other RA subtypes, CND-RA repertoires contained more CMV-reactive and fewer influenza A-reactive CD8+ TCRbeta sequences. Across the 100,000 to 150,000 clonotypes tested, no public clonotype enrichment was retained after Benjamini-Hochberg correction. The small size of the CND-RA cohort was noted as a limitation of the study. CND-RA patients appeared to carry a distinct set of enriched public clonotypes, which the authors read as support for a separate disease subset. After adjusting for age, CND-RA patients appeared to have less diverse, more clonal CD8+ TCRbeta repertoires than other RA subtypes.

V and J lose 3 bases and 0 bases, and a span of 11 bases separates them. The CDR3 sequence holds 16 residues, the cysteine and phenylalanine included. Only the CDR3 DNA stays, 48 bases, in frame from base 1. From the germline V gene (reference sequence), CDR1 is SEHNR and CDR2 is FQNEAQ. The chain is encoded by TRBV7-9 joined to TRBJ2-2; the D region possibly corresponds to TRBD1 (6 bases align). Sequencing was carried out using CD8+ T cells from blood. The sequence came from a woman aged 30-55 years with seronegative destructive rheumatoid arthritis. The bases are TGTGCCAGCAGCTTGGGGGACAACCCGAACACCGGGGAGCTGTTTTTT. The translation is CASSLGDNPNTGELFF.